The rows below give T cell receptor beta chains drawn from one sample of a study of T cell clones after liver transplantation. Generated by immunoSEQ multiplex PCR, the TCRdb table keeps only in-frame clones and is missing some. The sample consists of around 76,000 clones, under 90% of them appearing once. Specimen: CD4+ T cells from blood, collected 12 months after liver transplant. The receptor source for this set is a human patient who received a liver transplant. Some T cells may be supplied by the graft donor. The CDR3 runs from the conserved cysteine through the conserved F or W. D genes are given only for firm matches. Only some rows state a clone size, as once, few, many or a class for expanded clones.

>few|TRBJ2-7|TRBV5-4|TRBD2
TGTGCCAGCAGCTCGGGACTAGGGGACGAGCAGTACTTC
CASSSGLGDEQYF
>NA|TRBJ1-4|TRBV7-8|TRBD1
TGTGCCAGCAGCTTAGGCTTAGGACAGGGAAGGGACGAAAAACTGTTTTTT
CASSLGLGQGRDEKLFF
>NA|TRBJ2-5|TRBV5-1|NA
TGCGCCAGCAGCCCTTACCAAGAGACCCAGTACTTC
CASSPYQETQYF
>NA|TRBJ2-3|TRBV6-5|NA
TGTGCCAGCAGTTTCTACTTTCGTGGCACAGATACGCAGTATTTT
CASSFYFRGTDTQYF
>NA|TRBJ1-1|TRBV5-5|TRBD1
TGTGCCAGCAGCCCCAGGGGGCACGGCACTGAAGCTTTCTTT
CASSPRGHGTEAFF
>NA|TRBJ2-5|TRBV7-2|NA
TGTGCCAGCAGCTTAGGGTTAGGGGGTGGTTCGGGACAAGAGACCCAGTACTTC
CASSLGLGGGSGQETQYF
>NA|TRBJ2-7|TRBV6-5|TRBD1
TGTGCCAGCCGGACAGGGTTAGGCGAGCAGTACTTC
CASRTGLGEQYF
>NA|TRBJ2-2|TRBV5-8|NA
TGTGCCAGCAGCTTGGGGGGGAACACCGGGGAGCTGTTTTTT
CASSLGGNTGELFF
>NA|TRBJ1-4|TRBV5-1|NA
TGCGCCAGCAGCTCAGCCCCCGCAACTAATGAAAAACTGTTTTTT
CASSSAPATNEKLFF
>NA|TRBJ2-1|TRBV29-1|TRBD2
TGCAGCGTTGAAGATACGGCTAGCGGCGCCTTATACAATGAGCAGTTCTTC
CSVEDTASGALYNEQFF
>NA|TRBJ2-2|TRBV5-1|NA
TGCGCCAGCAGCCCGGACGGAAACACCGGGGAGCTGTTTTTT
CASSPDGNTGELFF
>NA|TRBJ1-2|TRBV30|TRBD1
TGTGCCTGGAGTGTACAGGGTGGGACAGGGAGGGGCTACACCTTC
CAWSVQGGTGRGYTF
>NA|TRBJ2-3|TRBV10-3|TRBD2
TGTGCCATCAGTGTCGATCTAGCGGGGACCGGAGATACGCAGTATTTT
CAISVDLAGTGDTQYF
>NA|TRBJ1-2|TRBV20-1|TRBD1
TGCAGTGCTAAACAGGGGAATGGCTACACCTTC
CSAKQGNGYTF
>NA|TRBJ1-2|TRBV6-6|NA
TGTGCCAGCAGTTCAGGGGCAGGCTATGGCTACACCTTC
CASSSGAGYGYTF
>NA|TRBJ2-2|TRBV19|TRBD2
TGTGCCAGTAACCCTAGCGGGAGAGTGGACACCGGGGAGCTGTTTTTT
CASNPSGRVDTGELFF
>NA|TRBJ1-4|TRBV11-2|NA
TGTGCCAGCAGCTTAAATTTAGGGAACGAAAAACTGTTTTTT
CASSLNLGNEKLFF
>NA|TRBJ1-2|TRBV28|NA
TGTGCCAGCAGTCCGCTTGGGGGCGCGATAAGTGGCTACACCTTC
CASSPLGGAISGYTF
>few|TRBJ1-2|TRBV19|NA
NA
CASSTSGRGWGYTF
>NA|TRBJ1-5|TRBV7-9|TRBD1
TGTGCCAGCAGCCATATGGGACAGGCGGTCCGACAGCCCCAGCATTTT
CASSHMGQAVRQPQHF
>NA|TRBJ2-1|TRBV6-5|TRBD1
TGTGCCAGCAGAGGGACAGGGCAAGCTGAGCAGTTCTTC
CASRGTGQAEQFF
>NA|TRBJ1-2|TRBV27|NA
TGTGCCAGCAGTTTGGGTGTGGGGTCGGGCTACACCTTC
CASSLGVGSGYTF
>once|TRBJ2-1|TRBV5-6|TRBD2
TGTGCCAGCAGCTTGCGGCTAGCGGGATACAATGAGCAGTTCTTC
CASSLRLAGYNEQFF
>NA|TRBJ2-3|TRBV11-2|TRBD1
TGTGCCAGCAGCTCGACAGGGGGTACAGATACGCAGTATTTT
CASSSTGGTDTQYF
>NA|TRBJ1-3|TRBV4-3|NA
TGCGCCAGCAGCCACCGACAGGCTGGAAACACCATATATTTT
CASSHRQAGNTIYF
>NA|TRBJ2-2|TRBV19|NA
TGTGCCAGTAGTAGGCGCCAGGGGGGGAACACCGGGGAGCTGTTTTTT
CASSRRQGGNTGELFF
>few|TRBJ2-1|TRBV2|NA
TGTGCCAGCAGTGAATACAATGAGCAGTTCTTC
CASSEYNEQFF
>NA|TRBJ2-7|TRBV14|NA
TGTGCCAGCAGCCAAGACCTGGGAAACGAGCAGTACTTC
CASSQDLGNEQYF
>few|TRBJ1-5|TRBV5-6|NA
TGTGCCAGCAGCTTGGCGACAGATCAGCCCCAGCATTTT
CASSLATDQPQHF
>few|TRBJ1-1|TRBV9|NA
TGTGCCAGCAGCGTAGAAGGGGCCTGGGGCACTGAAGCTTTCTTT
CASSVEGAWGTEAFF
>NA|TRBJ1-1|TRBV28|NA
TGTGCCAGCAGTTTGCGGGGAAGGGGGAACACTGAAGCTTTCTTT
CASSLRGRGNTEAFF
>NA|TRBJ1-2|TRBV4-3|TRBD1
TGCGCCAGCAGCCCGGGGGGTAGAGGACAGGGGGACTATGGCTACACCTTC
CASSPGGRGQGDYGYTF
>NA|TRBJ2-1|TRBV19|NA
TGTGCCAGTACCCCCCGAGGGGGGGCATTCCTCTACAATGAGCAGTTCTTC
CASTPRGGAFLYNEQFF
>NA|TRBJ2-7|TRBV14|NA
TGTGCCAGCAGTCCCCCGGGCAGGGCACCCTACGAGCAGTACTTC
CASSPPGRAPYEQYF
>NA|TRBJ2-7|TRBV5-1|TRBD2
TGCGCCAGCAGGGCCGGGACTAGCCCTGGCGAGCAGTACTTC
CASRAGTSPGEQYF
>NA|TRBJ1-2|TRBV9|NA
TGTGCCAGCAGCCCTCGGGGTATCTATGGCTACACCTTC
CASSPRGIYGYTF
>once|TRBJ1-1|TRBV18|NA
TGTGCCAGCTCTTCGACTTACAAGGAGACTGAAGCTTTCTTT
CASSSTYKETEAFF
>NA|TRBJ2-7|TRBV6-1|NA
TGTGCCAGCAGTGGCCCTCACAGGGGAGGGTCCTACGAGCAGTACTTC
CASSGPHRGGSYEQYF
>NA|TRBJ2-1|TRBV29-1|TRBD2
TGCAGCGTGGCAAGCGGGACGGCCTACAATGAGCAGTTCTTC
CSVASGTAYNEQFF
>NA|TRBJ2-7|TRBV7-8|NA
TGTGCCAGCAGCTTAGAGGTTGACTCCTACGAGCAGTACTTC
CASSLEVDSYEQYF
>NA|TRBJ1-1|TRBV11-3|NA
TGTGCCAGCAGCTTAACGGGGACGGGCACTGAAGCTTTCTTT
CASSLTGTGTEAFF
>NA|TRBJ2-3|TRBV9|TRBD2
TGTGCCAGCAGCCGTGGGACTAGTGCAGATACGCAGTATTTT
CASSRGTSADTQYF
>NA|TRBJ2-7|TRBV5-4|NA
TGTGCCAGCAGCCAACACCCGGGCCCCTACTCCTACGAGCAGTACTTC
CASSQHPGPYSYEQYF
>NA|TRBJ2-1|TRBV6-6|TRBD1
TGTGCCAGCAGACCCGGGAGGACAGGGGGCGATGAGCAGTTCTTC
CASRPGRTGGDEQFF
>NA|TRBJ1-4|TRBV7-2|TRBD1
TGTGCCAGCAGCCCCCCGGGACAGGGTTTCGAAAAACTGTTTTTT
CASSPPGQGFEKLFF
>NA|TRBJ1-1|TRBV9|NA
TGTGCCAGCAGCGTATCCGGCCCGAACACTGAAGCTTTCTTT
CASSVSGPNTEAFF
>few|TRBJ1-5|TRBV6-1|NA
TGTGCCAGCAGAAACAGAGGCTATAGCAATCAGCCCCAGCATTTT
CASRNRGYSNQPQHF
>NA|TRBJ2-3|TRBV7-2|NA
TGTGCCAGCAGTCTAAGCGGTCGCACAGATACGCAGTATTTT
CASSLSGRTDTQYF
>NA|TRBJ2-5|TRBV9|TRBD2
TGTGCCAGCAGCCCTCTCTACAGCGGGAGGGCCCAGGAGACCCAGTACTTC
CASSPLYSGRAQETQYF
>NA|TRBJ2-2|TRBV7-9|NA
TGTGCCAGCAGCCGGGATATTGGCGGCCTGTTTTTT
CASSRDIGGLFF